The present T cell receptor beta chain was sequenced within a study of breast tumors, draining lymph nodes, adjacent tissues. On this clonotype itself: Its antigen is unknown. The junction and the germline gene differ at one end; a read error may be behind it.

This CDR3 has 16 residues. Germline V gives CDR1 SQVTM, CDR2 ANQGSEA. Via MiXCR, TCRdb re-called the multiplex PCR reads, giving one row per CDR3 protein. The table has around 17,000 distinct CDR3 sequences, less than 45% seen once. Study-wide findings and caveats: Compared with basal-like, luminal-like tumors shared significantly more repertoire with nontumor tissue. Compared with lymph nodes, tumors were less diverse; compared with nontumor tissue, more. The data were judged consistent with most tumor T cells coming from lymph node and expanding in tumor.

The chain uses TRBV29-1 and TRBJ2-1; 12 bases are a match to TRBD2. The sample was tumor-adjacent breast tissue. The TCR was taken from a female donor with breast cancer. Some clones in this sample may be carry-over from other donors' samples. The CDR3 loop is CSVEGTSGFSYNEQFF. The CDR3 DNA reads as TGCAGCGTCGAAGGGACTAGCGGGTTCTCCTACAATGAGCAGTTCTTC.